The clone carrying this T cell receptor (beta chain) was counted ten times or more. Its cognate antigen is unknown. The data derive from a study of T cells after yellow fever vaccination. At the level of the study: Fractions of limited cellularity were prepared by means of SMART-Seq v4 Ultra Low Input. Study observations and caveats: Clonotypes appearing in both CD4 and CD8 compartments existed, and their share was small. Reappearance after the booster was seen for most primary-vaccination clones, at around 95% CD4 and around 90% CD8.

Germline CDR1 and CDR2: SGHAT and FQNNGV. This CDR3 region has 15 residues. Unmatched junction bases numbered 5, after V lost 4 bases and J lost 2 bases. For TCR, cDNA came from 5'RACE template switching, which added a universal primer site and UMIs. A single record per CDR3 protein comes from TCRdb applying MiXCR to the 5' RACE reads. The sample comprises some 200,000 distinct CDR3 sequences, roughly 3% of which are singletons, and roughly 3.2% rests with the top ten. The chain combines TRBV11-2 with TRBJ2-1; TRBD1 agrees at 7 bases. This specimen was CD4+ T cells sorted from PBMCs, taken 10 days after the yellow fever booster vaccination. This TCR was sampled from a young man who received the YFV17D yellow fever vaccine. The CDR3 loop is CASSSIQGTYNEQFF. The CDR3 coding sequence is TGTGCCAGCAGCTCGATACAGGGGACCTACAATGAGCAGTTCTTC. Using reference TRBV11-2 and TRBJ2-1 for the parts outside the CDR3, the full variable domain is EAGVAQSPRYKIIEKRQSVAFWCNPISGHATLYWYQQILGQGPKLLIQFQNNGVVDDSQLPKDRFSAERLKGVDSTLKIQPAKLEDSAVYLCASSSIQGTYNEQFFGPGTRLTVL.